Detailed here is one T cell receptor beta chain. The antigen remains unidentified. This entry comes from a study of OX40 agonist ivuxolimab in advanced cancers. Whole-study context: Anti-PD-1, anti-PD-L1 or anti-CTLA-4 therapy given earlier was allowed, and roughly 40% had some. Study conclusions and caveats: Expanded peripheral T cell antigen specificity was not determined.

TCRdb keeps only in-frame clones here, not all; method: immunoSEQ multiplex PCR. Among about 45,000 clones listed, 86% were seen once. The germline V gene encodes CDR1 LNHDA and CDR2 SQIVND (reference sequence). The CDR3 is 13 amino acids. V gave up 5 bases and J gave up 2 bases, with 10 bases separating them. Drawing of blood for sampling happened at baseline, at cycle 4 day 1, and at cycle 7 day 1. The chain combines TRBV19 with TRBJ2-7; D is unresolved. This receptor was taken from an adult with an advanced solid tumor such as melanoma, head and neck, liver or kidney cancer. The material sequenced was CD4+ or CD8+ T cells sorted from blood, taken in a trial of the OX40 agonist ivuxolimab. As DNA, the CDR3 is TGTGCCAGTAGTGTTACTCACCCCTACGAGCAGTACTTC. Protein sequence: CASSVTHPYEQYF.